One and the same sample provided the 4 T cell receptor beta chains below, sequenced in a study of control samples from healthy donors and cancer patients. Measured with immunoSEQ multiplex PCR; TCRdb has only the in-frame clones, and not every one. The sample contains about 180,000 clones, nearly 90% of which appear only once. The material sequenced was blood. Receptor source: a woman in her fifties or sixties in good health.

This rearrangement joins TRBV6-5 to TRBJ2-2; D may be TRBD2 (6 bases). CDR1 is MNHEY, CDR2 SVGAGI, per germline. This CDR3 region has 16 residues. With 2 bases removed from V and 2 bases from J, the gap between germline ends came to 12 bases. The CDR3 protein is CASSYGRGLNTGELFF. In DNA, the CDR3 is TGTGCCAGCAGTTACGGGCGGGGCCTAAACACCGGGGAGCTGTTTTTT.

This chain uses TRBV27 with TRBJ2-7, with D perhaps matching TRBD1 or TRBD2 (5 bases each). The CDR3 totals 13 residues. The V end was cut by 2 bases, the J end by 4 bases, with 9 bases between. Germline V gene data show CDR1 as MNHEY and CDR2 as SMNVEV (reference sequence). CDR3 sequence reads: CASSLRDRYEQYF. CDR3 coding DNA: TGTGCCAGCAGTTTAAGGGACCGGTACGAGCAGTACTTC.

The chain joins TRBV7-8 to TRBJ2-7; tentative D call: TRBD2 (5 bases). The CDR3 has 15 amino acids. Germline V lookup: CDR1 SGHVS, CDR2 FQNEAQ. V gave up 1 base and J gave up 5 bases, with 15 bases separating them. The CDR3 reads CASSLVALGSHEQYF. In DNA form, the CDR3 reads TGTGCCAGCAGCTTAGTGGCACTAGGTTCACACGAGCAGTACTTC.

The rearrangement links TRBV5-6 to TRBJ1-4; 8 bases line up with TRBD1. The CDR3 contains 18 residues. V lost 0 bases, J lost 0 bases, and 7 bases stayed unmatched. Germline V CDR1 and CDR2: SGHDT, YYEEEE. CDR3 sequence (DNA): TGTGCCAGCAGCTTGGCCGGGCAGGGGGCTGCAACTAATGAAAAACTGTTTTTT. Its translation: CASSLAGQGAATNEKLFF. The full variable domain, its missing parts supplied by reference TRBV5-6 and TRBJ1-4, is DAGVTQSPTHLIKTRGQQVTLRCSPKSGHDTVSWYQQALGQGPQFIFQYYEEEERQRGNFPDRFSGHQFPNYSSELNVNALLLGDSALYLCASSLAGQGAATNEKLFFGSGTQLSVL.